Following are 5 T cell receptor beta chains from one sample sequenced in a study of T cell responses to AZD1222 COVID-19 vaccine. Sequencing was performed with immunoSEQ multiplex PCR; in TCRdb, only in-frame clones are kept and a portion is missing. The sample includes 100,000 to 150,000 clones, about 90% of them seen just once. The starting material was peripheral blood, obtained on day 0 of AZD1222 vaccination. Receptor source: an adult in good health.

The CDR3 protein is CASSPPSTGGLAGELFF. As DNA, the CDR3 is TGTGCCAGCTCACCACCTTCGACAGGGGGCTTGGCCGGGGAGCTGTTTTTT. The V call is TRBV18, the J call TRBJ2-2; 10 bases align to TRBD1. The CDR3 covers 17 residues. Trimming removed 0 bases from V and 6 bases from J; junction bases left unmatched: 7. Germline V lookup: CDR1 KGHSH, CDR2 LQKENI.

This clone was counted a few times. The chain couples TRBV3-1 (or the pseudogene TRBV3-2) to TRBJ1-4; D perhaps matches TRBD1 (6 bases). Trimming left V 8 bases short and J 0 bases short, with 19 bases between. The germline gives CDR1 LGHDT, CDR2 YNNKEL (reference sequence). This CDR3 is built from 17 residues. The CDR3 region is CASGAGGRPATNEKLFF. The CDR3 DNA reads TGTGCCAGCGGTGCCGGGGGGCGCCCCGCAACTAATGAAAAACTGTTTTTT.

This clone was observed a single time. The chain carries TRBV2 and TRBJ2-7; D is perhaps TRBD2 (7 bases). In germline, CDR1 is SNHLY, CDR2 FYNNEI. Trimming took 8 bases from V and 3 from J, leaving 17 bases between them. This CDR3 has 14 amino acids. CDR3 nucleotide sequence: TGTGCCAGCGTCGGCGGGGGCCCACGCTACGAGCAGTACTTC. Amino acid sequence: CASVGGGPRYEQYF.

V is TRBV19 and J is TRBJ2-2; TRBD2 agrees at 13 bases. Germline V lookup: CDR1 LNHDA, CDR2 SQIVND (reference sequence). CDR3 length: 20 residues. Trimming cost V 4 bases and J 6 bases; bases outside gene matches: 17. The CDR3 DNA reads TGTGCCAGTAGTACTACCCCCAGATACACTAGCGGGGGGGCCGCCGGGGAGCTGTTTTTT. As protein: CASSTTPRYTSGGAAGELFF.

The rearrangement joins TRBV27 to TRBJ2-7; D might be TRBD1 (6 bases). The V end lost 6 bases, the J end lost 4 bases, and 7 bases lay between the germline ends. Germline-derived CDR1 and CDR2 are MNHEY and SMNVEV (reference sequence). This CDR3 has 11 residues. Here the CDR3 DNA reads TGTGCCAGCAGGGGGGCGTACGAGCAGTACTTC. It encodes CASRGAYEQYF.